Detailed here is one T cell receptor (beta chain). Its antigen remains unknown. A multiplex PCR was run with 60 Vbeta primers and 13 Jbeta primers. Clones were read by immunoSEQ multiplex PCR, and TCRdb kept only the in-frame ones, dropping some. Here the sample spans roughly 100,000 clones, roughly three quarters being singletons. This sample was included in a study of cytomegalovirus exposure and HLA in healthy donors. Germline CDR1 reads LNHNV; CDR2 reads YYDKDF (reference sequence). This CDR3 has 17 residues. The germline V and J ends were trimmed by 4 bases and 2 bases, with 18 bases remaining between them. Regarding the study as a whole: One variant, a missense change in DCLRE1C, was linked in a later analysis to TCR beta V- and J-gene trimming.

The sequenced material came from PBMCs. This receptor was obtained from a man between 50 and 59 years old in good health and CMV-seropositive. The chain has TRBV15 and TRBJ2-1; weak D call: TRBD1 (6 bases). CDR3 protein: CATSISLGGTAYNEQFF. The CDR3 coding sequence is TGTGCCACCAGCATATCACTAGGGGGAACTGCCTACAATGAGCAGTTCTTC.